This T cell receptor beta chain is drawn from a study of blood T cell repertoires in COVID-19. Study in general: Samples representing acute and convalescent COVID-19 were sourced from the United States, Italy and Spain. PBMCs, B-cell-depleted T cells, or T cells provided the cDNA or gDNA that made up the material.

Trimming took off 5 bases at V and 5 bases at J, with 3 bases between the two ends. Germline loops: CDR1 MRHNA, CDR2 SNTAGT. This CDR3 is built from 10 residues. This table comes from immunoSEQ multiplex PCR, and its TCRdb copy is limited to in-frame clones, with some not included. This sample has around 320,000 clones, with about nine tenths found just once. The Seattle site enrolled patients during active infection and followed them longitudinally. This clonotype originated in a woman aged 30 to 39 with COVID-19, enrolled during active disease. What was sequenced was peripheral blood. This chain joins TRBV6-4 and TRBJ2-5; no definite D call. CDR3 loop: CASSLETQYF. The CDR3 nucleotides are TGTGCCAGCAGTCTGGAGACCCAGTACTTC.